This T cell receptor beta chain was sequenced during a study of T cell repertoires in cytomegalovirus infection. About the research overall: Both a matching HLA type and CMV infection were indicated by public TCR beta signatures. Findings and limits, study-wide: Clonotypes of TCR beta that were HLA-C-restricted and CMV-specific dominated the ex vivo response.

The V and J ends lost 0 bases and 1 base respectively, with 11 bases between them. CDR1 is SGHKS, CDR2 YYEKEE, per germline (reference sequence). CDR3 length: 16 residues. TCRdb ran MiXCR on the reads and lists one entry per CDR3 protein. This table holds around 450,000 distinct CDR3 sequences, approximately 11% found once. Notes on this clonotype: Its antigen is not identified.

Sequenced sample: PBMCs. The chain recombines TRBV5-5 with TRBJ1-5; D uncertain. The sequence was collected from a human donor in good health (CMV status not recorded). Some clones in this sample may be carry-over from other donors' samples. The CDR3 DNA follows: TGTGCCAGCAGCTTGGCCGGGCCTAGGAGCAATCAGCCCCAGCATTTT. Protein product: CASSLAGPRSNQPQHF.